This TCR beta chain emerged from a study of control samples from healthy donors and cancer patients. The germline V gene encodes CDR1 SEHNR and CDR2 FQNEAQ (reference sequence). The V end was cut by 2 bases, the J end by 4 bases, with 13 bases between. The CDR3 is made up of 15 amino acids. The table came from immunoSEQ multiplex PCR; TCRdb's copy has only in-frame clones and leaves some out. The sample has some 120,000 clones; approximately 94% are singletons. The source of this sequence is a man in his thirties or forties in good health. The chain links TRBV7-9 to TRBJ2-3; no definite D call. Sequencing was carried out using blood. The CDR3 DNA is TGTGCCAGCAGCTTAATGGTTCTCCCGGCAGATACGCAGTATTTT. Its protein product is CASSLMVLPADTQYF.